The 19 T cell receptor beta chains below come from one sample, sequenced in a study of neurological immune-mediated disorders (dated by TCRdb to the late 2010s). The intended sense of this specimen's time point label: technical triplicate 2. The library was obtained by 5' RACE. Instrument on record: Illumina HiSeq 2500. The public reads were reanalyzed by TCRdb: fastp trimming at Q25, MiXCR alignment, in-frame beta chains only. Each CDR3 protein gets just one entry, which takes the most common genes and DNA from the rows behind it. This sample holds about 59,000 distinct CDR3 sequences; about 25% were observed only once. Jointly, the top ten make up about 4.5% of the sample. Sequencing input: PBMCs. Receptors were obtained from a man between 60 and 75 years old with HTLV-1-associated myelopathy (HAM/TSP).

The rearrangement links TRBV10-3 to TRBJ1-1; TRBD1 might be the D (5 bases). The CDR3 totals 14 residues. Trimming removed 6 bases from V and 0 bases from J, with 11 bases in between. Per the germline V gene, CDR1 is ENHRY and CDR2 is SYGVKD. The CDR3 nucleotides are TGTGCCATCAGGATGACAGAGGTGAACACTGAAGCTTTCTTT. This encodes CAIRMTEVNTEAFF.

This clonotype occurred many times. The J gene is TRBJ2-3, the V gene TRBV9; 8 bases are shared with TRBD2. CDR1 is SGDLS and CDR2 is YYNGEE in the germline V gene. V lost 6 bases to trimming and J lost 3 bases; unmatched junction nucleotides: 12. This CDR3 is built from 16 residues. CDR3 nucleotides: TGTGCCAGCACCGTCTGGGCGGGAGGCGGGACAGATACGCAGTATTTT. Translation: CASTVWAGGGTDTQYF.

This clonotype appeared a few times. This rearrangement joins TRBV11-2 to TRBJ2-5; no definite D call. Between the trimmed V and J ends, which lost 5 bases and 4 bases, there was a span of 11 bases. The CDR3 runs 13 residues. Per germline, CDR1 SGHAT and CDR2 FQNNGV. Here the CDR3 reads CASSTSDGETQYF. The DNA for the CDR3 is TGTGCCAGCAGCACGTCTGACGGAGAGACCCAGTACTTC.

This clonotype came up a few times. V and J are TRBV6-2 or TRBV6-3 and TRBJ2-3; D unclear. Trimming pared 7 bases from V and 3 bases from J, leaving 14 bases between. Germline CDR1 is MNHEY and CDR2 is SVGEGT. This CDR3 is 14 amino acids long. The CDR3 region has the DNA TGTGCCAGCACCGGAGTTCGGGTAACAGATACGCAGTATTTT. This translates into CASTGVRVTDTQYF.

Turning to this clonotype: A read error is possible here, since a much larger clone lies one base away. This chain connects TRBV24-1 to TRBJ1-1; no reliable D call. CDR1 is KGHDR and CDR2 is SFDVKD in the germline V gene. CDR3 length: 15 residues. The CDR3 loop is CATPKVPVEHTEDFF. The CDR3, as DNA: TGTGCCACCCCCAAAGTTCCTGTAGAACATACTGAAGATTTCTTT.

In its sample, this clonotype was seen many times. The J gene is TRBJ1-2, the V gene TRBV4-1, with 8 nucleotides matching TRBD1. With V trimmed by 3 bases and J by 6 bases, 6 bases remained unmatched. CDR1 is MGHRA, CDR2 YSYEKL, per germline. This CDR3 spans 14 amino acids. The CDR3 loop reads CASSQNDRGDGYTF. DNA of the CDR3: TGCGCCAGCAGCCAGAATGACAGGGGAGATGGCTACACCTTC.

This clonotype was seen repeatedly, ten times or more. The chain links TRBV28 to TRBJ2-7; D is perhaps TRBD1 (6 bases). V lost 3 bases to trimming and J lost 6 bases, with 12 bases between them. Looked up from germline, CDR1 is MDHEN and CDR2 is SYDVKM. The CDR3 covers 13 residues. In DNA form, the CDR3 reads TGTGCCAGCAGTTTCGTCAGGGGCGGCGAGCAGTACTTC. Translating gives CASSFVRGGEQYF.

V and J are TRBV7-9 and TRBJ2-2; D call uncertain. Germline CDR1 and CDR2: SEHNR and FQNEAQ (reference sequence). Trimming took off 5 bases at V and 5 bases at J, with 0 bases between the two ends. The CDR3 contains 10 residues. The CDR3 sequence is CASSTGELFF. The CDR3 nucleotides are TGTGCCAGCAGCACCGGGGAGCTGTTTTTT. Based on the CDR3 plus reference TRBV7-9 and TRBJ2-2, the full variable domain is DTGVSQNPRHKITKRGQNVTFRCDPISEHNRLYWYRQTLGQGPEFLTYFQNEAQLEKSRLLSDRFSAERPKGSFSTLEIQRTEQGDSAMYLCASSTGELFFGEGSRLTVL.

This chain connects TRBV28 to TRBJ2-7; possibly TRBD1 for D (6 bases). V dropped 10 bases and J dropped 4 bases, with 14 bases sitting between them. Germline CDR1 is MDHEN and CDR2 is SYDVKM. This CDR3 has 12 residues. The CDR3 DNA is TGTGCCACCAGGGGAACAGGGTACGAGCAGTACTTC. Encoded protein: CATRGTGYEQYF. Using reference TRBV28 and TRBJ2-7 for the parts outside the CDR3, the full variable domain is DVKVTQSSRYLVKRTGEKVFLECVQDMDHENMFWYRQDPGLGLRLIYFSYDVKMKEKGDIPEGYSVSREKKERFSLILESASTNQTSMYLCATRGTGYEQYFGPGTRLTVT.

This clonotype was recorded many times. The chain couples TRBV2 to TRBJ1-1, with 9 nucleotides matching TRBD1. CDR3 length: 16 amino acids. V dropped 4 bases and J dropped 4; count of bases not matched to a gene: 10. Germline CDR1 is SNHLY and CDR2 is FYNNEI. CDR3 loop: CASSAGGTGRTTEAFF. In DNA, the CDR3 is TGTGCCAGCAGTGCGGGGGGGACAGGGAGAACCACTGAAGCTTTCTTT.

Many counts were recorded for this clonotype. Written as DNA, the CDR3 is TGCAGTGCCATGAGGCGGGGCTCGAGAACTGAAGCTTTCTTT. This gives the protein CSAMRRGSRTEAFF. The rearrangement joins TRBV20-1 to TRBJ1-1; TRBD1 is a possible D gene (5 bases). Germline values: CDR1 DFQATT, CDR2 SNEGSKA (reference sequence). Trimming shortened V by 6 bases and J by 5 bases, and 19 bases separated the two germline ends. The CDR3 is made up of 14 amino acids.

The sample holds many counts of this clonotype. The gene calls are TRBV29-1 and TRBJ1-1, with 7 bases aligning to TRBD1. V shed 7 bases, J shed 11 bases, and the junction held 13 bases outside the gene matches. The germline V gene encodes CDR1 SQVTM and CDR2 ANQGSEA. The CDR3 is 12 amino acids. CDR3 coding DNA: TGCAGCGGTACCGGGACAGCTGGCTTGGCTTTCTTT. It translates to CSGTGTAGLAFF.

A remark on this clonotype: A much larger clone sits a single nucleotide away, making a read error possible. This rearrangement joins TRBV20-1 to TRBJ1-5, with D possibly being TRBD1 (5 bases). CDR1 and CDR2 (germline): DFQATT, SNEGSKA (reference sequence). The CDR3 runs 16 residues. The CDR3 sequence: CSTRGTQGRSNQPQHF. CDR3 nucleotide sequence: TGCAGTACTAGAGGGACCCAGGGACGGAGCAATCAGCCCCAGCATTTT.

On this clonotype: This may be a read error, as it is one base from a much larger clone. The CDR3 DNA reads TGCAGTGCTATAGATCAGGGGGCGAACCAAGAGACCCAGTACTTC. Its protein product is CSAIDQGANQETQYF. The chain carries TRBV20-1 and TRBJ2-5; 8 positions agree with TRBD1. The CDR3 loop spans 15 amino acids. The V and J ends lost 4 bases and 0 bases, in that order; junction bases with no gene match: 7. Germline assignment: CDR1 DFQATT and CDR2 SNEGSKA (reference sequence).

This clonotype was seen ten or more times. V and J are TRBV12-3 or TRBV12-4 and TRBJ2-2; D is uncertain. The CDR3 is made up of 13 amino acids. Between the trimmed V and J ends, which lost 8 bases and 3 bases, there was a span of 10 bases. The CDR3, as DNA: TGTGCCAGCCGGCAACGGGACACCGGGGAGCTGTTTTTT. Translated, it gives CASRQRDTGELFF.

J is TRBJ2-7 and V is TRBV7-9; TRBD1 matches at 7 bases. V gave up 1 base and J gave up 4 bases; unmatched junction bases: 13. The germline gives CDR1 SEHNR, CDR2 FQNEAQ (reference sequence). This CDR3 is 17 amino acids long. The CDR3 DNA follows: TGTGCCAGCAGCTTAGATAGAAGGGGGCCGGGCAATTACGAGCAGTACTTC. Translating gives CASSLDRRGPGNYEQYF. The whole variable domain, filled in from reference TRBV7-9 and TRBJ2-7, reads DTGVSQNPRHKITKRGQNVTFRCDPISEHNRLYWYRQTLGQGPEFLTYFQNEAQLEKSRLLSDRFSAERPKGSFSTLEIQRTEQGDSAMYLCASSLDRRGPGNYEQYFGPGTRLTVT.

The chain combines TRBV30 with TRBJ2-7, with 10 bases that match TRBD1. This CDR3 region has 13 residues. With V trimmed by 4 bases and J by 5 bases, 5 bases remained unmatched. Per germline, CDR1 GTSNPN and CDR2 SVGIG (reference sequence). The CDR3: CAWTRQGANEQYF. The CDR3 DNA reads TGTGCCTGGACTAGACAGGGGGCAAACGAGCAGTACTTC. The entire variable domain, with the rest obtained from reference TRBV30 and TRBJ2-7, is as follows: SQTIHQWPATLVQPVGSPLSLECTVEGTSNPNLYWYRQAAGRGLQLLFYSVGIGQISSEVPQNLSASRPQDRQFILSSKKLLLSDSGFYLCAWTRQGANEQYFGPGTRLTVT.

This clonotype came up many times. This chain connects TRBV5-1 to TRBJ2-5; the D is unclear. The CDR3 runs to 13 residues. V lost 6 bases, J lost 1 base, and 10 bases lay in between. Germline CDR1 and CDR2: SGHRS and YFSETQ. DNA of the CDR3: TGCGCCAGCAATATAGATACCCAAGAGACCCAGTACTTC. Translated, it gives CASNIDTQETQYF.

This clonotype was detected ten times or more. CDR3: CSARSGILGNTIYF. The CDR3 bases are TGCAGTGCTCGCTCCGGGATACTTGGAAACACCATATATTTT. The V gene is TRBV20-1, the J gene TRBJ1-3; D unresolved. CDR3 length equals 14 residues. Trimming took 5 bases from V and 3 from J, leaving 14 bases between them. Germline CDR1 reads DFQATT; CDR2 reads SNEGSKA (reference sequence).